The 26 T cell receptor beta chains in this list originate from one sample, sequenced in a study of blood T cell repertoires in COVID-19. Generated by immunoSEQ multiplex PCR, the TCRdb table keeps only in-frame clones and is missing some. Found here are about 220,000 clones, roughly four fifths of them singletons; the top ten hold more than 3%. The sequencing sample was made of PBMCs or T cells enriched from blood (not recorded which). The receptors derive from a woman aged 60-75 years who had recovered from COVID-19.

CDR3 sequence (DNA): TGTGCCAGCAGCGAGCGGGGGCCCCCTAGAAACATTCAGTACTTC. It is translated as CASSERGPPRNIQYF. The V gene is TRBV13, the J gene TRBJ2-4, with 8 bases identical to TRBD2. CDR1 and CDR2 (germline): PRHDT, FYEKMQ (reference sequence). V was pared by 5 bases and J by 6 bases, with 9 bases of the junction left unmatched. The CDR3 length is 15 residues.

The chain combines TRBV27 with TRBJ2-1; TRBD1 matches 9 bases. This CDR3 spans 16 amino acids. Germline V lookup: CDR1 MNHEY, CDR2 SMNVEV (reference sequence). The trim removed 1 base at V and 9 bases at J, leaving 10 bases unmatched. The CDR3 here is CASSLLGQGIGSEQFF. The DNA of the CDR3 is TGTGCCAGCAGTTTATTAGGACAGGGGATCGGGAGTGAGCAGTTCTTC.

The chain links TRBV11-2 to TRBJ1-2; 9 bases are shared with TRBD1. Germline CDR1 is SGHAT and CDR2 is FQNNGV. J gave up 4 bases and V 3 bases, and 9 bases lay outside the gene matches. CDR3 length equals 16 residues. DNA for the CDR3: TGTGCCAGCAGCTTCGATGGACAGGGGCCTCTCTATGGCTACACCTTC. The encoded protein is CASSFDGQGPLYGYTF.

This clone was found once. CDR3 bases: TGTGCCAGCAGCTTGAGACAGCCTCCTGACTATGGCTACACCTTC. Its translation: CASSLRQPPDYGYTF. The V call is TRBV5-8, the J call TRBJ1-2; the D gene is possibly TRBD1 (5 bases). The length of the CDR3 is 15 residues. Trimming cost V 1 base and J 3 bases, with 13 bases left between them. Germline V gene sequence: CDR1 SGHTS, CDR2 YDEGEE.

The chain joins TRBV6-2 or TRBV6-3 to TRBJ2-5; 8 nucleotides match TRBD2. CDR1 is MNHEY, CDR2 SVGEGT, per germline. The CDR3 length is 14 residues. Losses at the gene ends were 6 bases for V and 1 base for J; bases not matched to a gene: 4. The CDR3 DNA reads TGTGCCAGCAGCCGCGGGGGGTCCCAAGAGACCCAGTACTTC. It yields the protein CASSRGGSQETQYF.

This CDR3 is CASSSWRTSSYNEQFF. CDR3 coding DNA: TGTGCCAGCAGCTCGTGGAGGACCAGCTCCTACAATGAGCAGTTCTTC. The rearrangement uses TRBV7-8 and TRBJ2-1, with D perhaps matching TRBD2 (5 bases). Germline CDR1 SGHVS, CDR2 FQNEAQ. The CDR3 has 16 residues. Trimming pared 4 bases from V and 0 bases from J, leaving 13 bases between.

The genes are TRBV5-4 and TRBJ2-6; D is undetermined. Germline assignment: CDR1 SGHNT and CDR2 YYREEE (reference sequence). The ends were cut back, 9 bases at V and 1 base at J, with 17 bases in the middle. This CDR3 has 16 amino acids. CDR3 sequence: CATRPMRFSGANVLTF. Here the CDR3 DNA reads TGTGCCACCAGACCGATGAGGTTTTCTGGGGCCAACGTCCTGACTTTC.

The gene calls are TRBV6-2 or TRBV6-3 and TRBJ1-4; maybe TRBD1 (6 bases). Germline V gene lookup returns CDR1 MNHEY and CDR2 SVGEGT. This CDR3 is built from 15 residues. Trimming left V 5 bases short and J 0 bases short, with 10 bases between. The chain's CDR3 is CASSGQLTTNEKLFF. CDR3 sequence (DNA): TGTGCCAGCAGTGGACAGCTAACAACTAATGAAAAACTGTTTTTT.

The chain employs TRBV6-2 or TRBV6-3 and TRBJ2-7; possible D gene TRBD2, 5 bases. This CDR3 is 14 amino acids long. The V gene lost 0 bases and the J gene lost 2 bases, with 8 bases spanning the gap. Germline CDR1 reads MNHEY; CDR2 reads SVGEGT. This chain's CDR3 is CASSYSGAAYEQYF. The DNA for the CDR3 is TGTGCCAGCAGTTACTCGGGAGCGGCCTACGAGCAGTACTTC.

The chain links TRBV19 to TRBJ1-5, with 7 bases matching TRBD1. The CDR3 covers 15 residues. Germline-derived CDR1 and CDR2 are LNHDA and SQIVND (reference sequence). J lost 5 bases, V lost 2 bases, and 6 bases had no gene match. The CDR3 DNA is TGTGCCAGTAGTATATCGACAGGGAGAGATCAGCCCCAGCATTTT. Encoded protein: CASSISTGRDQPQHF.

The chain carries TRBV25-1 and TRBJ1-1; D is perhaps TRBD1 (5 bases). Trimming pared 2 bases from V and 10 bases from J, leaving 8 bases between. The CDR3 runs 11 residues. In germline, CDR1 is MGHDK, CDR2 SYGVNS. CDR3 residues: CASSEGGRAFF. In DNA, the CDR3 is TGTGCCAGCAGTGAAGGGGGGAGAGCTTTCTTT.

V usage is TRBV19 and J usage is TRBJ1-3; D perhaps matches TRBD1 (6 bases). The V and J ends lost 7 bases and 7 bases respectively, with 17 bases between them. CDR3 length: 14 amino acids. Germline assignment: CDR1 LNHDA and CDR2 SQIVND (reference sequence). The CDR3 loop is CASIRDTTGNTIYF. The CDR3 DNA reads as TGTGCCAGTATCCGGGACACGACGGGGAACACCATATATTTT.

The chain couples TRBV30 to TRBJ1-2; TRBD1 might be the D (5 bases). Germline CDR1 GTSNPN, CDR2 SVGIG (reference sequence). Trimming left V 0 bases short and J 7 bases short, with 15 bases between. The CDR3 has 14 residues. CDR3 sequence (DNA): TGTGCCTGGAGTGTTCCAGGGATGAAAGGTGGCTACACCTTC. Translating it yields CAWSVPGMKGGYTF.

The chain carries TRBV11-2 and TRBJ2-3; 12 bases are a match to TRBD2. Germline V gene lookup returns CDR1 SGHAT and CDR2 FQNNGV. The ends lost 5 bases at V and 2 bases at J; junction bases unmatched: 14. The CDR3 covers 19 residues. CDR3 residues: CASSLSLAGGIGDTDTQYF. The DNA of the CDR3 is TGTGCCAGCAGCCTGAGTCTAGCGGGGGGGATAGGTGACACAGATACGCAGTATTTT.

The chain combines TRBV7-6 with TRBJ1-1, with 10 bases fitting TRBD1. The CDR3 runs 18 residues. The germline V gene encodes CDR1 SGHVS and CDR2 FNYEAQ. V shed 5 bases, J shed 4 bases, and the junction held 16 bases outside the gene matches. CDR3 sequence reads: CASSPTMGMTGGGTEAFF. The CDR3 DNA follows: TGTGCCAGCAGCCCAACAATGGGGATGACAGGGGGCGGCACTGAAGCTTTCTTT.

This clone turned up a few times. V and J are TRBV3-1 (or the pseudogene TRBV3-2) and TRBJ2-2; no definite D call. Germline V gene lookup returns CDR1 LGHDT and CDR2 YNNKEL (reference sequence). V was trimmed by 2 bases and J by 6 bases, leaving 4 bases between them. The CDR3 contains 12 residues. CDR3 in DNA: TGTGCCAGCAGCCAAAGCCCCGGGGAGCTGTTTTTT. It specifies CASSQSPGELFF.

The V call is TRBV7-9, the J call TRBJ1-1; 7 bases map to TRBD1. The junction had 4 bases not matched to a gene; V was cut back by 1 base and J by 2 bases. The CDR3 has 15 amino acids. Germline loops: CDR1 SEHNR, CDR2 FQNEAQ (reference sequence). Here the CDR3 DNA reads TGTGCCAGCAGCTTAGTTGGGACAGCCAACACTGAAGCTTTCTTT. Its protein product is CASSLVGTANTEAFF.

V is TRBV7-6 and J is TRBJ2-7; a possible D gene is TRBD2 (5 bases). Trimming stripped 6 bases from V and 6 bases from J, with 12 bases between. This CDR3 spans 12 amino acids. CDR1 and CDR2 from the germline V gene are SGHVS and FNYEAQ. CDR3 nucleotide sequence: TGTGCCAGCAGTAGCCGGGATCCCGAGCAGTACTTC. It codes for CASSSRDPEQYF.

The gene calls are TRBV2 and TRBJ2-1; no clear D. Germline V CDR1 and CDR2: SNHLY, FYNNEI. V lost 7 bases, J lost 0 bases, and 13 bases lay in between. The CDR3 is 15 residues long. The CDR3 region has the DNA TGTGCCAGCACCCGAGTTGCAAGCTCCTACAATGAGCAGTTCTTC. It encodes CASTRVASSYNEQFF.

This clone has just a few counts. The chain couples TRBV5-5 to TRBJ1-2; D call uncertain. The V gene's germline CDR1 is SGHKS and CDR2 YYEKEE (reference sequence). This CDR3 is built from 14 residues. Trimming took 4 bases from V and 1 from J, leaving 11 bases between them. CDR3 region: CASSRLGVNYGYTF. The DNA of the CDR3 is TGTGCCAGCAGCAGGCTCGGGGTTAACTATGGCTACACCTTC.

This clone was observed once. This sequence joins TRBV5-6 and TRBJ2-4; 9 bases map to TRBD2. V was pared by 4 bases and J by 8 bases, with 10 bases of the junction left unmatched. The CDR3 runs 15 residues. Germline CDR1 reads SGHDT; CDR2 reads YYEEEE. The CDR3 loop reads CASSPAGGAGDIQYF. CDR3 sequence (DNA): TGTGCCAGCAGCCCCGCGGGGGGGGCCGGGGACATTCAGTACTTC.

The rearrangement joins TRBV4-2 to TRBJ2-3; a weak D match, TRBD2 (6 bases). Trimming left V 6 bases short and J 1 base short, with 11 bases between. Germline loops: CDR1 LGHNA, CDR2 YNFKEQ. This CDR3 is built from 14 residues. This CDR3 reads CASRGEVGTDTQYF. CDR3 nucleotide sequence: TGTGCCAGCAGGGGGGAGGTCGGCACAGATACGCAGTATTTT.

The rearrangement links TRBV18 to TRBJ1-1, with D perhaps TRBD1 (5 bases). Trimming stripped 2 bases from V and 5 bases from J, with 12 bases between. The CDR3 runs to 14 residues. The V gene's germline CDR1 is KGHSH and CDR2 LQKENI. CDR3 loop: CASSPKQGLTEAFF. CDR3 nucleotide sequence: TGTGCCAGCTCACCAAAGCAGGGATTGACTGAAGCTTTCTTT.

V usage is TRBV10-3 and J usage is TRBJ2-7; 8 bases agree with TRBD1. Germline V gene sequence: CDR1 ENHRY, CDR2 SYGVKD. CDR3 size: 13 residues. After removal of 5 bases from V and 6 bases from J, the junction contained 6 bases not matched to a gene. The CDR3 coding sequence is TGTGCCATCAGTTCGGACAGGGAAGGCGAGCAGTACTTC. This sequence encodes CAISSDREGEQYF.

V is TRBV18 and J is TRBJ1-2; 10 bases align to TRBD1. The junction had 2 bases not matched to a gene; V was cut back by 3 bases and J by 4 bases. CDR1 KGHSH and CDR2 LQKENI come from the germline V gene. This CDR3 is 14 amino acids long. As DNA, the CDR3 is TGTGCCAGCTCACCCCGGGACAGGGGCTATGGCTACACCTTC. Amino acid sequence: CASSPRDRGYGYTF. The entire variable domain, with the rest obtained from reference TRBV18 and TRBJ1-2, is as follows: NAGVMQNPRHLVRRRGQEARLRCSPMKGHSHVYWYRQLPEEGLKFMVYLQKENIIDESGMPKERFSAEFPKEGPSILRIQQVVRGDSAAYFCASSPRDRGYGYTFGSGTRLTVV.

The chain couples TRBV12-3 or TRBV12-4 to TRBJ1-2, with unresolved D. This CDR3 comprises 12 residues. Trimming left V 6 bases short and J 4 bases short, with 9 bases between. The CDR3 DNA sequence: TGTGCCAGCAGGGGCACCCGCTATGGCTACACCTTC. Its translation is CASRGTRYGYTF.